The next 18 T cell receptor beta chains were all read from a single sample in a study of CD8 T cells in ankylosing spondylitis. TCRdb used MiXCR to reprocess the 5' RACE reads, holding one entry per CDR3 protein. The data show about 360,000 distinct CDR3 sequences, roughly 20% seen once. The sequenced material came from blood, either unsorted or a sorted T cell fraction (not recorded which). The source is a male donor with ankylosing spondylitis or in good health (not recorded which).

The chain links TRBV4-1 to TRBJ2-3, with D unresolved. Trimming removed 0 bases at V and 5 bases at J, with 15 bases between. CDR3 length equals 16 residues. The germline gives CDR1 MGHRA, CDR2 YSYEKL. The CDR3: CASSQERFEFGDTQYF. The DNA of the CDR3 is TGCGCCAGCAGCCAAGAGAGGTTTGAATTTGGAGATACGCAGTATTTT.

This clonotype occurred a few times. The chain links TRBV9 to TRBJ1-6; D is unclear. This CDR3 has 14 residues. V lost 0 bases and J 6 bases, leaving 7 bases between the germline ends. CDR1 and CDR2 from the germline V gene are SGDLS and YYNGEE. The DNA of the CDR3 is TGTGCCAGCAGCGTAGACGGCAGTAATTCACCCCTCCACTTT. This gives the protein CASSVDGSNSPLHF. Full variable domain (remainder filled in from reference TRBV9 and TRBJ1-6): DSGVTQTPKHLITATGQRVTLRCSPRSGDLSVYWYQQSLDQGLQFLIQYYNGEERAKGNILERFSAQQFPDLHSELNLSSLELGDSALYFCASSVDGSNSPLHFGNGTRLTVT.

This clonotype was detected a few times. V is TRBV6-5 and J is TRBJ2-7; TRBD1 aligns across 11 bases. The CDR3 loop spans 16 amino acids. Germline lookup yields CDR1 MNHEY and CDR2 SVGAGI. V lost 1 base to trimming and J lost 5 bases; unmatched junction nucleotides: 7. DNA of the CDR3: TGTGCCAGCAGTTACTTTGTGGGACAGGGGGTCAACGAGCAGTACTTC. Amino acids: CASSYFVGQGVNEQYF.

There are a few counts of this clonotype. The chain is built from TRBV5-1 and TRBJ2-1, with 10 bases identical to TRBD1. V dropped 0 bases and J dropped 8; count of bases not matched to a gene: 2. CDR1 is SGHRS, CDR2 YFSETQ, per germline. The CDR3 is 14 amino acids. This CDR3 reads CASSLGQGAHEQFF. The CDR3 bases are TGCGCCAGCAGCTTGGGACAGGGGGCACATGAGCAGTTCTTC.

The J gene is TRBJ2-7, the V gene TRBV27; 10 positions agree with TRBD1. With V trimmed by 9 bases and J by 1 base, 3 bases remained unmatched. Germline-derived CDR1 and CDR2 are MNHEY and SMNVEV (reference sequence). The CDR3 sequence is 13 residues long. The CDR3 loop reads CASDRGRSYEQYF. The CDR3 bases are TGTGCCAGTGACAGGGGGCGATCCTACGAGCAGTACTTC.

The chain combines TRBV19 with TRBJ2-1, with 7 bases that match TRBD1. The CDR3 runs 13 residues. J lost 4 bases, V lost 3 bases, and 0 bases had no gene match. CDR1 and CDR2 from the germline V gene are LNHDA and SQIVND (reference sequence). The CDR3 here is CASSMGQYNEQFF. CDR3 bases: TGTGCCAGTAGTATGGGACAGTACAATGAGCAGTTCTTC.

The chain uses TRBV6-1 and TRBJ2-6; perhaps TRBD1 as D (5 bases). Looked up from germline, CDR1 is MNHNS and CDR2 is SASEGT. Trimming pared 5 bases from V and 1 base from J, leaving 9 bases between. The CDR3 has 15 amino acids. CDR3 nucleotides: TGTGCCAGCAGTCAAAGGGGATCTGGGGCCAACGTCCTGACTTTC. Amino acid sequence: CASSQRGSGANVLTF.

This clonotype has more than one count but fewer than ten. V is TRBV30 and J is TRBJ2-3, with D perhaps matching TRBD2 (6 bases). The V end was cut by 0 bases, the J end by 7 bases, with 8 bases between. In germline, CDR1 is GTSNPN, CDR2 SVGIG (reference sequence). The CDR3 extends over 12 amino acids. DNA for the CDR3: TGTGCCTGGAGTGTCGGGGACTATACGCAGTATTTT. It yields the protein CAWSVGDYTQYF.

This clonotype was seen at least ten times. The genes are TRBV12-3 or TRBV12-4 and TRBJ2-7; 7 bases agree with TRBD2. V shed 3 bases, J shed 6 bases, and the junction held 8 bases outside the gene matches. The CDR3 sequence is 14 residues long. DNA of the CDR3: TGTGCCAGCAGTTTGCAGGGAGGGGATGGCGAGCAGTACTTC. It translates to CASSLQGGDGEQYF.

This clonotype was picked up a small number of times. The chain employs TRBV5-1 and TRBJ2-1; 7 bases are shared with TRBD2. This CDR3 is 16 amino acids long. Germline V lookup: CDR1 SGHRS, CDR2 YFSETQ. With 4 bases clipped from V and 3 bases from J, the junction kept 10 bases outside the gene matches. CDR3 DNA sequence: TGCGCCAGCAGCCCTCTGGAGGGCGGGGGCTACAATGAGCAGTTCTTC. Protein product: CASSPLEGGGYNEQFF. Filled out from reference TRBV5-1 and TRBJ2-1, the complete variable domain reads KAGVTQTPRYLIKTRGQQVTLSCSPISGHRSVSWYQQTPGQGLQFLFEYFSETQRNKGNFPGRFSGRQFSNSRSEMNVSTLELGDSALYLCASSPLEGGGYNEQFFGPGTRLTVL.

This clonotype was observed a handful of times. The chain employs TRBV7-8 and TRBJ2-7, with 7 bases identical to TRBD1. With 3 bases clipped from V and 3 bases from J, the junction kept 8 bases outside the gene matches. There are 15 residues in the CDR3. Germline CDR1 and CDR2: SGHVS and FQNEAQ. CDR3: CASSFTGTESYEQYF. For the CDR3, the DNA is TGTGCCAGCAGCTTTACCGGGACAGAGAGCTACGAGCAGTACTTC.

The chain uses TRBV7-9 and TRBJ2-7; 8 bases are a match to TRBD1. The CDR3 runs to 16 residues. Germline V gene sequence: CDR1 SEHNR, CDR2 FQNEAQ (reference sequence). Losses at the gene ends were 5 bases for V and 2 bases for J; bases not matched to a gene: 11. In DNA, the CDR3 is TGTGCCAGCAGCACTACTCGGGACAGGAGAACCTACGAGCAGTACTTC. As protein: CASSTTRDRRTYEQYF.

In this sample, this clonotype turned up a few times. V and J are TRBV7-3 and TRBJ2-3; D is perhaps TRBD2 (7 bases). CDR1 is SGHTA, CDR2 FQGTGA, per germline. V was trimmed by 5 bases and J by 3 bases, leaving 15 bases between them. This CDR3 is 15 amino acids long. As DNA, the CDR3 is TGTGCCAGCAGCGCCATGGGGGGGGCGACAGATACGCAGTATTTT. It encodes CASSAMGGATDTQYF.

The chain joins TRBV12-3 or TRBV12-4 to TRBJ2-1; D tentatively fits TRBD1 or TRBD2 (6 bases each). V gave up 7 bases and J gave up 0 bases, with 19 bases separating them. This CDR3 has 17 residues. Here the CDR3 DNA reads TGTGCCAGCACCTCGAGGGGGGTGCTAAGCTCCTACAATGAGCAGTTCTTC. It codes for CASTSRGVLSSYNEQFF.

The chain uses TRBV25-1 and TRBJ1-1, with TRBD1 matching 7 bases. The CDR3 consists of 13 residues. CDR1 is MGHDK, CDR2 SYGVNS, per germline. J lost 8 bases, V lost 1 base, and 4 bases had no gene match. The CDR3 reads CASSELGQDEAFF. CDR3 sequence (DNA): TGTGCCAGCAGTGAATTAGGACAGGACGAAGCTTTCTTT.

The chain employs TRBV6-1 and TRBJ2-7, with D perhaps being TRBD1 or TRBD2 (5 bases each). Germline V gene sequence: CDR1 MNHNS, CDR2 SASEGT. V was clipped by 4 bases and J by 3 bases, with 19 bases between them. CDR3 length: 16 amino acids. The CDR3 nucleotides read TGTGCCAGCAGTGGGCACCTGGGGACGGATAGCTACGAGCAGTACTTC. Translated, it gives CASSGHLGTDSYEQYF.

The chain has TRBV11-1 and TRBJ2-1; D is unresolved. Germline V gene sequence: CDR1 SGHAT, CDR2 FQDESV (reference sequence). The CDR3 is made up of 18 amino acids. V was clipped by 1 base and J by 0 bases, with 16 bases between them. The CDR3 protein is CASSLGWLGKFSYNEQFF. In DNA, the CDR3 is TGTGCCAGCAGCTTAGGGTGGCTCGGAAAATTCTCCTACAATGAGCAGTTCTTC.

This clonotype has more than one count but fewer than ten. The CDR3 sequence is CSARVPGYQSSYEQYF. Written as DNA, the CDR3 is TGCAGTGCTAGAGTCCCGGGCTATCAAAGCTCCTACGAGCAGTACTTC. The V call is TRBV20-1, the J call TRBJ2-7; D not certain. The germline V gene has CDR1 DFQATT and CDR2 SNEGSKA (reference sequence). Trimming removed 1 base at V and 0 bases at J, with 16 bases between. This CDR3 contains 16 residues.